These T cell receptor beta chains were read from a single sample in a study of early T cells in non-severe SARS-CoV-2 infection. TCRdb fed the 5' RACE reads into MiXCR, producing one record per CDR3 protein. The sample lists fewer than 35,000 distinct CDR3 sequences, 4.4% occurring once. Sequenced material: whole blood. These TCRs come from an adult who was a healthcare worker with PCR-confirmed SARS-CoV-2 infection or an uninfected control (not recorded which). Both conserved end residues are part of each CDR3. D genes are given only for firm matches. Some rows mark clone size as missing; the rest say once, few, many or name a class of expanded clone.

J gene: TRBJ2-1
clone size: many
D gene: NA
V gene: TRBV9
CDR3 protein: CASSVIEHEQFF
CDR3 DNA: TGTGCCAGCAGCGTAATAGAGCATGAGCAGTTCTTC

J gene: TRBJ1-5
clone size: many
D gene: NA
V gene: TRBV27
CDR3 protein: CASSLKAPGNQPQHF
CDR3 DNA: TGTGCCAGCAGTTTAAAGGCCCCGGGAAATCAGCCCCAGCATTTT

J gene: TRBJ1-3
clone size: many
D gene: NA
V gene: TRBV7-2
CDR3 protein: CASSLYYSGNTIYF
CDR3 DNA: TGTGCCAGCAGCTTATACTACTCTGGAAACACCATATATTTT

J gene: TRBJ1-3
clone size: many
D gene: TRBD1
V gene: TRBV18
CDR3 protein: CASSPGTVSGNTIYF
CDR3 DNA: TGTGCCAGCTCACCAGGGACAGTCTCTGGAAACACCATATATTTT

J gene: TRBJ1-1
clone size: many
D gene: TRBD1
V gene: TRBV7-9
CDR3 protein: CASSGQGNTEAFF
CDR3 DNA: TGTGCCAGCAGCGGACAGGGGAACACTGAAGCTTTCTTT

J gene: TRBJ2-2
clone size: many
D gene: TRBD2
V gene: TRBV7-6
CDR3 protein: CASSLVGTRIVEELFF
CDR3 DNA: TGTGCCAGCAGCTTAGTTGGGACTAGGATTGTGGAGGAGCTGTTTTTT

J gene: TRBJ2-5
clone size: many
D gene: NA
V gene: TRBV11-2
CDR3 protein: CASSAEKETQYF
CDR3 DNA: TGTGCCAGCAGCGCGGAAAAGGAGACCCAGTACTTC

J gene: TRBJ2-7
clone size: few
D gene: NA
V gene: TRBV6-6
CDR3 protein: CASSPRQGGAYEQYF
CDR3 DNA: TGTGCCAGCAGCCCCAGACAGGGAGGCGCCTACGAGCAGTACTTC

J gene: TRBJ2-1
clone size: many
D gene: TRBD2
V gene: TRBV5-1
CDR3 protein: CASSLALAGSDEQFF
CDR3 DNA: TGCGCCAGCAGCTTGGCCCTAGCGGGAAGCGATGAGCAGTTCTTC

J gene: TRBJ1-4
clone size: many
D gene: TRBD1
V gene: TRBV18
CDR3 protein: CASSPGQGNEKLFF
CDR3 DNA: TGTGCCAGCTCCCCGGGACAGGGTAATGAAAAACTGTTTTTT

J gene: TRBJ2-1
clone size: many
D gene: TRBD2
V gene: TRBV6-6
CDR3 protein: CASSYSGLAGVYNEQFF
CDR3 DNA: TGTGCCAGCAGTTACTCGGGTCTAGCGGGAGTCTATAATGAGCAGTTCTTC

J gene: TRBJ2-5
clone size: many
D gene: NA
V gene: TRBV19
CDR3 protein: CASSIGDSGGRETQYF
CDR3 DNA: TGTGCCAGTAGTATCGGGGACTCCGGGGGACGAGAGACCCAGTACTTC

J gene: TRBJ2-1
clone size: many
D gene: NA
V gene: TRBV19
CDR3 protein: CASSTHEVGFWFF
CDR3 DNA: TGTGCCAGTAGTACGCACGAAGTCGGGTTTTGGTTCTTC

J gene: TRBJ2-7
clone size: NA
D gene: NA
V gene: TRBV19
CDR3 protein: CASSRDITYEQYF
CDR3 DNA: TGTGCCAGTAGCCGGGACATCACCTACGAGCAGTACTTC

J gene: TRBJ1-5
clone size: many
D gene: NA
V gene: TRBV25-1
CDR3 protein: CASSEYSGAQPQHF
CDR3 DNA: TGTGCCAGCAGTGAATATTCAGGGGCGCAGCCCCAGCATTTT

J gene: TRBJ2-5
clone size: many
D gene: NA
V gene: TRBV5-1
CDR3 protein: CASRSRQQETQYF
CDR3 DNA: TGCGCCAGCAGGTCTCGCCAGCAAGAGACCCAGTACTTC

J gene: TRBJ1-2
clone size: medium-sized
D gene: NA
V gene: TRBV4-1
CDR3 protein: CASSPAPGTNYGYTF
CDR3 DNA: TGCGCCAGCAGCCCTGCGCCCGGTACTAACTATGGCTACACCTTC

J gene: TRBJ1-3
clone size: many
D gene: NA
V gene: TRBV18
CDR3 protein: CASSPPGAQRTGNTIYF
CDR3 DNA: TGTGCCAGCTCACCACCTGGCGCCCAGAGGACTGGAAACACCATATATTTT

J gene: TRBJ1-5
clone size: many
D gene: NA
V gene: TRBV20-1
CDR3 protein: CSARTGWAQPQHF
CDR3 DNA: TGCAGTGCTAGAACTGGGTGGGCACAGCCCCAGCATTTT

J gene: TRBJ1-2
clone size: many
D gene: NA
V gene: TRBV12-3/TRBV12-4
CDR3 protein: CASSYGGYGYTF
CDR3 DNA: TGTGCCAGCAGTTATGGGGGCTATGGCTACACCTTC

J gene: TRBJ1-2
clone size: many
D gene: TRBD1
V gene: TRBV29-1
CDR3 protein: CSVRTGTYGYTF
CDR3 DNA: TGCAGCGTTCGGACAGGGACCTATGGCTACACCTTC

J gene: TRBJ1-1
clone size: NA
D gene: NA
V gene: TRBV6-5
CDR3 protein: CASSQNPGGSEAFF
CDR3 DNA: TGTGCCAGCAGTCAAAATCCCGGGGGCAGCGAAGCTTTCTTT

J gene: TRBJ2-2
clone size: NA
D gene: TRBD2
V gene: TRBV27
CDR3 protein: CASSPRTSGVDTGELFF
CDR3 DNA: TGTGCCAGCAGTCCCCGGACTAGCGGGGTTGACACCGGGGAGCTGTTTTTT

J gene: TRBJ1-3
clone size: many
D gene: NA
V gene: TRBV12-3/TRBV12-4
CDR3 protein: CASRRSGQISGNTIYF
CDR3 DNA: TGTGCCAGCAGACGATCGGGACAAATCTCTGGAAACACCATATATTTT

J gene: TRBJ1-2
clone size: many
D gene: NA
V gene: TRBV4-2
CDR3 protein: CASSHDSRTADGYTF
CDR3 DNA: TGTGCCAGCAGCCATGACTCTCGGACAGCGGATGGCTACACCTTC

J gene: TRBJ1-2
clone size: many
D gene: TRBD1
V gene: TRBV7-9
CDR3 protein: CASSSPAGGSYGYTF
CDR3 DNA: TGTGCCAGCAGCTCTCCGGCAGGGGGCAGCTATGGCTACACCTTC

J gene: TRBJ2-3
clone size: many
D gene: NA
V gene: TRBV6-6
CDR3 protein: CASSTRGPSTDTQYF
CDR3 DNA: TGTGCCAGCAGTACGCGGGGCCCTAGCACAGATACGCAGTATTTT

J gene: TRBJ2-7
clone size: many
D gene: TRBD2
V gene: TRBV6-5
CDR3 protein: CASSYRTSGSYEQYF
CDR3 DNA: TGTGCCAGCAGTTATCGGACTAGCGGGAGTTACGAGCAGTACTTC

J gene: TRBJ1-5
clone size: many
D gene: NA
V gene: TRBV12-3/TRBV12-4
CDR3 protein: CASRRNRQSNQPQHF
CDR3 DNA: TGTGCCAGCAGGCGTAACCGACAGAGCAATCAGCCCCAGCATTTT

J gene: TRBJ1-3
clone size: many
D gene: TRBD1
V gene: TRBV7-7
CDR3 protein: CASSLSDREGNTIYF
CDR3 DNA: TGTGCTAGCAGCTTAAGCGACAGGGAAGGAAACACCATATATTTT

J gene: TRBJ2-2
clone size: many
D gene: TRBD1
V gene: TRBV24-1
CDR3 protein: CATSEPTGANTGELFF
CDR3 DNA: TGTGCCACCAGTGAACCCACAGGGGCGAACACCGGGGAGCTGTTTTTT

J gene: TRBJ2-7
clone size: many
D gene: NA
V gene: TRBV5-1
CDR3 protein: CASSPRTQDYEQYF
CDR3 DNA: TGCGCCAGCAGCCCACGGACCCAGGACTACGAGCAGTACTTC

J gene: TRBJ2-2
clone size: NA
D gene: TRBD1
V gene: TRBV24-1
CDR3 protein: CATSDFAGGGGELFF
CDR3 DNA: TGTGCCACCAGTGATTTCGCAGGGGGTGGCGGGGAGCTGTTTTTT

J gene: TRBJ2-1
clone size: many
D gene: NA
V gene: TRBV2
CDR3 protein: CASSEARIADQFF
CDR3 DNA: TGTGCCAGCAGTGAAGCGCGAATAGCGGATCAGTTCTTC

J gene: TRBJ1-5
clone size: many
D gene: NA
V gene: TRBV20-1
CDR3 protein: CSARDMSNNQPQHF
CDR3 DNA: TGCAGTGCTAGAGATATGTCGAACAATCAGCCCCAGCATTTT

J gene: TRBJ2-1
clone size: many
D gene: TRBD2
V gene: TRBV6-5
CDR3 protein: CATKMSPGLAGRDNEQFF
CDR3 DNA: TGTGCCACTAAGATGAGTCCGGGACTAGCGGGGCGGGACAATGAGCAGTTCTTC

J gene: TRBJ2-7
clone size: NA
D gene: NA
V gene: TRBV7-2
CDR3 protein: CASAMEYSYEQYF
CDR3 DNA: TGTGCCAGCGCGATGGAGTACTCCTACGAGCAGTACTTC

J gene: TRBJ2-1
clone size: many
D gene: TRBD2
V gene: TRBV9
CDR3 protein: CASSPGLAGRSYNEQFF
CDR3 DNA: TGTGCCAGCAGCCCCGGACTAGCGGGCCGTTCCTACAATGAGCAGTTCTTC

J gene: TRBJ2-1
clone size: NA
D gene: TRBD2
V gene: TRBV3-1
CDR3 protein: CASSPRSLRETYNEQFF
CDR3 DNA: TGTGCCAGCAGCCCCCGAAGTTTGCGGGAGACCTACAATGAGCAGTTCTTC

J gene: TRBJ2-5
clone size: many
D gene: TRBD1
V gene: TRBV18
CDR3 protein: CASSPPTGTGKTQYF
CDR3 DNA: TGTGCCAGCTCACCACCTACCGGGACAGGGAAGACCCAGTACTTC

J gene: TRBJ2-5
clone size: many
D gene: NA
V gene: TRBV11-2
CDR3 protein: CASSPTALETQYF
CDR3 DNA: TGTGCCAGCAGCCCGACTGCCCTGGAGACCCAGTACTTC

J gene: TRBJ2-3
clone size: many
D gene: NA
V gene: TRBV7-7
CDR3 protein: CASSLGTTDTQYF
CDR3 DNA: TGTGCTAGCAGCCTCGGAACTACAGATACGCAGTATTTT

J gene: TRBJ2-5
clone size: NA
D gene: NA
V gene: TRBV11-2
CDR3 protein: CASSPRETQYF
CDR3 DNA: TGTGCCAGCAGCCCCCGTGAGACCCAGTACTTC

J gene: TRBJ2-2
clone size: many
D gene: NA
V gene: TRBV20-1
CDR3 protein: CSAGRASGELFF
CDR3 DNA: TGCAGTGCTGGACGGGCCTCCGGGGAGCTGTTTTTT

J gene: TRBJ2-2
clone size: many
D gene: TRBD2
V gene: TRBV28
CDR3 protein: CASRVTSGSSGGELFF
CDR3 DNA: TGTGCCAGCAGAGTCACTAGCGGGAGTTCTGGCGGGGAGCTGTTTTTT